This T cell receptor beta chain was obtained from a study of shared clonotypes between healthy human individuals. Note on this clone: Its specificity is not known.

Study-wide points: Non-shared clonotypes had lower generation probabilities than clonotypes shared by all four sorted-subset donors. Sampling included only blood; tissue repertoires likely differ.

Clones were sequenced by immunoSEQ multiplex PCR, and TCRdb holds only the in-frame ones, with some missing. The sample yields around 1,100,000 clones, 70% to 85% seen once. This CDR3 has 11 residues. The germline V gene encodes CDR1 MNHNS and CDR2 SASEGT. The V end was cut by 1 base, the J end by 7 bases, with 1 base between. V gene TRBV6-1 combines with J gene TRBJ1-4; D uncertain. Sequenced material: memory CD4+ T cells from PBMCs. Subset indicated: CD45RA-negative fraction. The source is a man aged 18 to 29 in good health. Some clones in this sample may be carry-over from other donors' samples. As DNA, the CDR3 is TGTGCCAGCAGTGAAGGTGAAAAACTGTTTTTT. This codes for CASSEGEKLFF.